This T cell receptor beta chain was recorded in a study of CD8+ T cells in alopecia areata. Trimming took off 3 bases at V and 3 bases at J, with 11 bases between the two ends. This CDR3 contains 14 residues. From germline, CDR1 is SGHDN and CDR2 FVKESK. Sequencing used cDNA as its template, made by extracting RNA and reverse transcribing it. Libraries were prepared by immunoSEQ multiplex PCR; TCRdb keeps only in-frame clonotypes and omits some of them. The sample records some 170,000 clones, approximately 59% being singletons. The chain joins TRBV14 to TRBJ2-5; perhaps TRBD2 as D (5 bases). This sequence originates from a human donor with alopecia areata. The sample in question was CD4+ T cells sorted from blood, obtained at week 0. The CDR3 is CASSHRGTEETQYF. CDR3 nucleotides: TGTGCCAGCAGCCATCGGGGAACCGAAGAGACCCAGTACTTC.